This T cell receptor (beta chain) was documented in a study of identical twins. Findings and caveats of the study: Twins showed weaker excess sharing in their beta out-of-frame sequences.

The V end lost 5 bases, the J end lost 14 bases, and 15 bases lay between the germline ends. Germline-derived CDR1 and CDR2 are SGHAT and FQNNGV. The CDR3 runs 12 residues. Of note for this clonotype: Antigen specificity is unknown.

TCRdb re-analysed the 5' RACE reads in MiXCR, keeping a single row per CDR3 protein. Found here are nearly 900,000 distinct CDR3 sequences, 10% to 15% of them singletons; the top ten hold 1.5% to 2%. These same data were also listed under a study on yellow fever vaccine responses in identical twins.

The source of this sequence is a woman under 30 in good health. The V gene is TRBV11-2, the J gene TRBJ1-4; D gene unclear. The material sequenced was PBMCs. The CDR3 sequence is CASSAGPSTLFF. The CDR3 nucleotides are TGTGCCAGCAGCGCCGGGCCCTCTACCCTGTTTTTT.